This paragraph covers one T cell receptor beta chain sequence. The table came from immunoSEQ multiplex PCR; TCRdb's copy has only in-frame clones and leaves some out. Among over 45,000 clones, approximately 93% were seen once, and the ten largest hold 2% to 3%. This entry comes from a study of T cell changes during pregnancy in multiple sclerosis. In germline, CDR1 is MNHEY, CDR2 SMNVEV (reference sequence). The CDR3 covers 13 residues. Trimming took 4 bases from V and 2 from J, leaving 9 bases between them. The chain joins TRBV27 to TRBJ2-7; D is perhaps TRBD2 (5 bases). The sample in question was CD8+ T cells from peripheral blood mononuclear cells, obtained in the third trimester of pregnancy. This TCR came from a female donor with multiple sclerosis, enrolled in a pregnancy study. The CDR3 region is CASSWTETYEQYF. The DNA for the CDR3 is TGTGCCAGCAGTTGGACTGAGACCTACGAGCAGTACTTC.